The source of this TCR beta chain is a study of cytomegalovirus exposure and HLA in healthy donors (dated by TCRdb to between 2016 and 2019). As for the study more broadly: The approximately 710 repertoires of the first cohort and the approximately 110 validation repertoires were produced on the same platform, according to a later analysis. The study was designed to test whether signatures of past pathogen exposure could be identified by cataloging public T cell receptors. Besides the first cohort of roughly 700 subjects, a separate validation cohort made up of some 110 different subjects was used. To predict cytomegalovirus infection status, the study combined high-throughput TCR immunosequencing, statistical association of individual TCRs with disease status, and machine learning. What the authors observed across the whole study: The authors suggested that the approach could potentially be extended to other disease states and immunological phenotypes. The study listed 150 to 200 TCR beta chains as associated with cytomegalovirus. The classifier was reported to diagnose cytomegalovirus status with high specificity and sensitivity in both the original and validation cohorts. In vitro tests confirmed that a few of the cytomegalovirus-associated TCR beta chains recognize cytomegalovirus antigens. While some public TCRs were present in many individuals, most TCR sequences turned up only very rarely across donors. The validation cohort had no HLA typing available for a later analysis, so co-occurrence within that cohort was assessed over all 120 or so repertoires. Subsequent analysis determined that TCRs grouped into clusters in the first cohort also showed a tendency toward co-occurrence across the 120 validation repertoires, and 94% of cluster scores exceeded 0.

Donors formed part of the validation cohort, which comprised 120 subjects and was distinct from the first cohort of some 700 subjects. As regards this clone: The clone's antigen remains unknown. Base qualities are missing; no much larger clone stands one base away.

The library relied on the immunoSEQ multiplex PCR assay. The authors processed their data as follows. A statistical classification framework was built to diagnose cytomegalovirus status from the catalog of TCR beta chain sequences. The immuneACCESS repertoire file appears here via TCRdb, limited to in-frame rearrangements. These files lack a portion of the clones; in checked studies, under half of the deficit traces to unresolved V genes, and the cause of the others is not known. From that table come the V and J calls and clone size; the DNA was used to work out D and trimming. In this sample the table shows 80,000 to 100,000 clones, around 90% of which occur a single time. 3.5% to 5% of the sample is taken by the ten largest. Sequencing was performed on PBMCs. The source of this sequence is a woman aged 25-40 years in good health and CMV-seronegative.

The CDR3 protein sequence reads: CASSSDRGSYEQYF. The bases are TGTGCCAGCAGCTCGGACAGGGGTTCCTACGAGCAGTACTTC. This receptor chain uses TRBV5-4 and TRBJ2-7; 9 central nucleotides agree with TRBD1. V is trimmed back by 3 bases and J by 1 base, and the junction contains 2 bases that no gene match accounts for. According to the germline V gene (reference sequence), CDR1 reads SGHNT and CDR2 reads YYREEE. The CDR3 spans 14 residues, from the cysteine through the phenylalanine. The CDR3 DNA has 42 bases and is translated from base 1.